This TCR beta chain was sequenced in a study of post-analysis software for immune sequencing data. Study information: The disease courses spanned relapsing-remitting, secondary progressive and progressive-relapsing forms of multiple sclerosis.

Study observations and caveats: F measure clustering grouped samples strongly by preparation batch. Patients used about 5 TRBV segments, including TRBV5-6, TRBV5-1 and TRBV20-1, more often than controls.

The germline gives CDR1 LNHDA, CDR2 SQIVND (reference sequence). V shed 7 bases and J shed 0 bases, with 25 bases lying between them. The CDR3 is 20 amino acids. Prepared libraries of TCR beta cDNA carried unique molecular identifiers. From the PCR reads, TCRdb called clonotypes with MiXCR, one entry per CDR3 protein. This sample has 180,000 or so distinct CDR3 sequences, with 29% found just once. This clonotype was seen once. Antigen: not known. Sample: blood. This receptor was obtained from a girl younger than 18 with multiple sclerosis. V gene TRBV19 combines with J gene TRBJ2-6, with D perhaps matching TRBD1 or TRBD2 (5 bases each). CDR3 sequence reads: CASTNPVGVASFSGANVLTF. The CDR3 DNA follows: TGTGCCAGTACCAATCCCGTGGGGGTCGCAAGTTTCTCTGGGGCCAACGTCCTGACTTTC.